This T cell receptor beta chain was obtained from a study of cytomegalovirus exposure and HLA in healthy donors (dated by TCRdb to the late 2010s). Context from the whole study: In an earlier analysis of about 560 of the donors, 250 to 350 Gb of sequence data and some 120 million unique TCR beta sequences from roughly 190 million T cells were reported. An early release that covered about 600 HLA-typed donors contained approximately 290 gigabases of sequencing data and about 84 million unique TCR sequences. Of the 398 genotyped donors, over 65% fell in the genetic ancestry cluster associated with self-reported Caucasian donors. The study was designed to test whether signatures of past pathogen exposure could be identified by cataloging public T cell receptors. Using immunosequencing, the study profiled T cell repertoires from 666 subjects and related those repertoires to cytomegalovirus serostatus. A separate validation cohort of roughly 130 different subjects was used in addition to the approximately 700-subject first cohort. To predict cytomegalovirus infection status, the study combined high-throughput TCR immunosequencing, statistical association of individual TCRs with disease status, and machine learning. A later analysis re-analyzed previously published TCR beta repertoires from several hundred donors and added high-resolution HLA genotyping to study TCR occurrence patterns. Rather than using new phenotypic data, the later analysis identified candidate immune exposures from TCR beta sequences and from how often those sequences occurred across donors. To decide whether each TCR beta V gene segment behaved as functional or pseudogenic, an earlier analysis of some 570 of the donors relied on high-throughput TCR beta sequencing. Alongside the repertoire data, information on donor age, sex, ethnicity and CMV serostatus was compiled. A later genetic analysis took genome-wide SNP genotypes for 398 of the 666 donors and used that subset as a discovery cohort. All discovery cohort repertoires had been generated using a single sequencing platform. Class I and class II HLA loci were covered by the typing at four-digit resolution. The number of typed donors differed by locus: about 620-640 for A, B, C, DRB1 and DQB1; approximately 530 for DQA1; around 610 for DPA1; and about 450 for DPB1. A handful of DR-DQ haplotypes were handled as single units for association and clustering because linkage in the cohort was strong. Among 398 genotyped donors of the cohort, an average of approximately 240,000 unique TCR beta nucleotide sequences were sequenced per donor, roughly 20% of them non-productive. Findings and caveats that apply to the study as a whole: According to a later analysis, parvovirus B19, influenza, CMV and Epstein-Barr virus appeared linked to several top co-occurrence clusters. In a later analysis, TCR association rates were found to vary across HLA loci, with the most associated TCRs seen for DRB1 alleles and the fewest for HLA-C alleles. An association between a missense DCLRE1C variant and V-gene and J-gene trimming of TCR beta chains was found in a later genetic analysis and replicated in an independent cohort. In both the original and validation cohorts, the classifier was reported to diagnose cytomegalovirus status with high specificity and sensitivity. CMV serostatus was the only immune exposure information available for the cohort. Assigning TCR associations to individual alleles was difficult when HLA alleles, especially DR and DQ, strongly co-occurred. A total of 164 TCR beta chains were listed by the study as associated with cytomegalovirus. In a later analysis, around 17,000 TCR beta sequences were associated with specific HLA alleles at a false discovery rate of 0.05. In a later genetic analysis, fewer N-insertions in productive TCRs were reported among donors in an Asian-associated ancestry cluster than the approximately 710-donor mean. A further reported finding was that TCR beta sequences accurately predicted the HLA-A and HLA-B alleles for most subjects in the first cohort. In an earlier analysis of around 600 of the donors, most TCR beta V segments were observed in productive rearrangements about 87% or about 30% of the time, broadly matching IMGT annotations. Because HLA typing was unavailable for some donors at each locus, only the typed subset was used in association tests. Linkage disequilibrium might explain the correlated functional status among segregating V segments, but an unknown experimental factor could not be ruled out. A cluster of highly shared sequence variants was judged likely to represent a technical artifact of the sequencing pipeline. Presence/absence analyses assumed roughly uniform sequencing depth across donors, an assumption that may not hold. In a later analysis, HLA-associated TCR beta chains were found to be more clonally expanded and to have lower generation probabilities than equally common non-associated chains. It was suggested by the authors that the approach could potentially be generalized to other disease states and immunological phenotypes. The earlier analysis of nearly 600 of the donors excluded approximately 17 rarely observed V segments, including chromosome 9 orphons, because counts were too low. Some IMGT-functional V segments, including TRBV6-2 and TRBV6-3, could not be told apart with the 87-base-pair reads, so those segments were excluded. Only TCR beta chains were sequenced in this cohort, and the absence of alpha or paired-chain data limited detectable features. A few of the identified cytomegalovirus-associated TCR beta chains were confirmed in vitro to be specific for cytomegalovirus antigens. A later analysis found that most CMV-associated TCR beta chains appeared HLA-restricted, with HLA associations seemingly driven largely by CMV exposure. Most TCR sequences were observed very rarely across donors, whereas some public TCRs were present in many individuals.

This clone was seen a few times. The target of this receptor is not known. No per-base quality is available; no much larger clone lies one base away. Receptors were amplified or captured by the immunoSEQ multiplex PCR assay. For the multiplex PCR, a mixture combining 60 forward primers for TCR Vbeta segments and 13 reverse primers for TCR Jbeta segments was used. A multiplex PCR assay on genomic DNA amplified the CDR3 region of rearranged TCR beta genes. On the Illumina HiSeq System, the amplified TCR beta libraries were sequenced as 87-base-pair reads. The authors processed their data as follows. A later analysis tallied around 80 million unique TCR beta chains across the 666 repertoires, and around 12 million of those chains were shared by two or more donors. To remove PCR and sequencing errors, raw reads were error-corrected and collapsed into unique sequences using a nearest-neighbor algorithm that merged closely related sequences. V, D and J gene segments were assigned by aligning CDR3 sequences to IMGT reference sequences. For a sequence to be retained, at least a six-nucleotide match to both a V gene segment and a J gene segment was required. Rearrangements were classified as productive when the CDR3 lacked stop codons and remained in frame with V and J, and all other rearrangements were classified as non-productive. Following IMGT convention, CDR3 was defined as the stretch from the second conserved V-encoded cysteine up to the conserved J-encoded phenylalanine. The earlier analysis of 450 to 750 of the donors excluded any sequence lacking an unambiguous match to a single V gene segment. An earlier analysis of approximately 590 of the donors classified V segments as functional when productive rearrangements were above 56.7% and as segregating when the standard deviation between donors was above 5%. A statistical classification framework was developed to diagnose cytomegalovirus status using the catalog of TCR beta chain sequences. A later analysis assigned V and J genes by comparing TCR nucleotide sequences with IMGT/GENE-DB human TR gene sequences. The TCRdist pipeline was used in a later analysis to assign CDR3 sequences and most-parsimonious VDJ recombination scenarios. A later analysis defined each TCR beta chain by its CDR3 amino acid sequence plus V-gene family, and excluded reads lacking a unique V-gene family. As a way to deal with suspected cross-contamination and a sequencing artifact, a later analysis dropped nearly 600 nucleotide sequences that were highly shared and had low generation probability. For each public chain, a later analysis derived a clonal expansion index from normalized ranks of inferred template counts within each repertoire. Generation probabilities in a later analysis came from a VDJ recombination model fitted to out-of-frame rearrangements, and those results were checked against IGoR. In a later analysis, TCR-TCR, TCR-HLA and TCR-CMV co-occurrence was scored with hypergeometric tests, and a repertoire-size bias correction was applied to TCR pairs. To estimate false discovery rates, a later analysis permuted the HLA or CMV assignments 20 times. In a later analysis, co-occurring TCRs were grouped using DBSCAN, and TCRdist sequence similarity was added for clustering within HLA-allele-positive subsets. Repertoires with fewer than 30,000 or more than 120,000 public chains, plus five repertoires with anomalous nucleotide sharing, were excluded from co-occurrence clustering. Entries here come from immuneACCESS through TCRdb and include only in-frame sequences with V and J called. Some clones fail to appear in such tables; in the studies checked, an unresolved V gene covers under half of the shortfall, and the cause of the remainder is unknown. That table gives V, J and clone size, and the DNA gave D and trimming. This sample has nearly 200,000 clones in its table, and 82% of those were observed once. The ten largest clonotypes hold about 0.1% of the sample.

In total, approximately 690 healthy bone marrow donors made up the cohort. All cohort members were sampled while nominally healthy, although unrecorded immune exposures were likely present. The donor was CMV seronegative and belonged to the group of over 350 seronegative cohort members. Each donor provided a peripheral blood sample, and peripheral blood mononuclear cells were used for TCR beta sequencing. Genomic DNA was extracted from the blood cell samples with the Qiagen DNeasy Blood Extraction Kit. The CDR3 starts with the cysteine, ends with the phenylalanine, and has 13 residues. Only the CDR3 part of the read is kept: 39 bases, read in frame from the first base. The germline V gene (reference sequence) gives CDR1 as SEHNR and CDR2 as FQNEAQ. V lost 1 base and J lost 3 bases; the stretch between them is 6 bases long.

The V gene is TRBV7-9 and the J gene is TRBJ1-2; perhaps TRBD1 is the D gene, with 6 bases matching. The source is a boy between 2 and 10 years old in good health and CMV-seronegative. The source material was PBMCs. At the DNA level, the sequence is TGTGCCAGCAGCTTAGGGACAGACTATGGCTACACCTTC. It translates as CASSLGTDYGYTF.